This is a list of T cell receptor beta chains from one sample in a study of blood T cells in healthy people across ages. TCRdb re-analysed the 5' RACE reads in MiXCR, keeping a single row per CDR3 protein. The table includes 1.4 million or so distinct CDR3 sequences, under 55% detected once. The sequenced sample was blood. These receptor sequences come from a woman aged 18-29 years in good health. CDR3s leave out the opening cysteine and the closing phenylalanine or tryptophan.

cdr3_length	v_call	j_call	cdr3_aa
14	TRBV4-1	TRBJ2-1	ASSQVPDRESYEQF
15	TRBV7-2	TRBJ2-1	ASSRQATIVGAYEQF
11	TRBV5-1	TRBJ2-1	ASSLQTSNEQF
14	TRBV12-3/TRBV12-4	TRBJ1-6	ASSFSGTGYNSPLH
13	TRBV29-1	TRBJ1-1	SVGQGWGMNTEAF
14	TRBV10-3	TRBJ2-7	AISGQTGMSSYEQY
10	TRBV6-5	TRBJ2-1	ASSYSTGEQF
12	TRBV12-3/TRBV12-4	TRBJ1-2	ASTNPDSPYGYT
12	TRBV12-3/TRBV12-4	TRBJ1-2	ASSRTGALYGYT
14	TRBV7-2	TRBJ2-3	ASRSGFLVRTDTQY
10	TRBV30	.	AWSSPAYEQY
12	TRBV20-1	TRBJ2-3	SASARQGADTQY
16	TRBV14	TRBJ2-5	ASSQGPLDRGLVNEQY
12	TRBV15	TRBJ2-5	ATSRAGTRWDQY
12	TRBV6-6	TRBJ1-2	ASSHETGAGGYT
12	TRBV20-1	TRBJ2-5	SAIKHRYQETQY
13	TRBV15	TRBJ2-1	ATSQPGLATNEQF
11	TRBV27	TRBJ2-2	ASSAQTVGELF
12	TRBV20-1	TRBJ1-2	SARRDRGSYGYT
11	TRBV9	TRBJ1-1	ASSVQGSTEAF
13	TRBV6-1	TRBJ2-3	ASSEALIRSDTQY
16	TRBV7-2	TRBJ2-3	ASSLDVSGGRLGETQY
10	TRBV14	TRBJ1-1	ASSQAGITAF
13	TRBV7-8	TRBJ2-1	ASSLREGNYNEQF
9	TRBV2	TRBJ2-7	ASNTDYEQY
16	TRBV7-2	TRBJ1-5	ASSLIRDRGRSNQPQH
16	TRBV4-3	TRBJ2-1	ASSQEGALAGSWNEQF
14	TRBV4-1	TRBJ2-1	ASSPRGAGDYNEQF
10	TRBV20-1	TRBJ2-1	SANRGVIEQF
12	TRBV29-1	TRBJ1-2	SVEDSGGASGYT
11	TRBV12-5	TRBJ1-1	ASAQGTVSEAF
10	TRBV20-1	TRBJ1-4	SAQGDREKLF
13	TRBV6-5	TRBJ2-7	ASSNLDRAALEQY
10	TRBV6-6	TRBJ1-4	ANSPSYEKLF
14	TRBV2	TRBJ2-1	ASSEGTSGTYNEQF
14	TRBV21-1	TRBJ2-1	ASSNLLEDPYNEQF
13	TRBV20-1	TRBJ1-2	SAYIRVQPSYGYT
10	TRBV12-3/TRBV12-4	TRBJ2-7	ASRKMGLEQY
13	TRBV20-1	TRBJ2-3	SALARSLSTDTQY
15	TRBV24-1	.	ATSVTSGSSSHNEQY
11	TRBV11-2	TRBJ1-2	ASSGRSFIDYT
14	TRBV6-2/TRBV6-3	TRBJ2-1	ASSLYTSGGLNEQF
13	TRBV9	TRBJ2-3	ASSVRLADTDTQY
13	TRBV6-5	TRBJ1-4	ASSSYSATNEKLF
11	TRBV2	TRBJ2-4	ASSEGSNPRVY
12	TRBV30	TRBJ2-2	AWLEGLRTGELF
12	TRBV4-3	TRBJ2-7	ASSQIQGAYEQY
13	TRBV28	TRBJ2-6	ASSRAAEGANVLT
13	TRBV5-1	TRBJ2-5	ASSGKTGPQETQY
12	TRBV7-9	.	ASSLRQTSYEQY
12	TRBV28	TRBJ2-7	ASSFSGESYEQY
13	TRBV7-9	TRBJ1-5	ASSRGDRLNQPQH
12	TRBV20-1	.	SASSSGSFCEQY
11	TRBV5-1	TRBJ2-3	ASSFLPSDTQY
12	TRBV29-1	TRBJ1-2	SVGGGESNYGYT
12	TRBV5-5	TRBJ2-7	ASSFGAGYYEQY
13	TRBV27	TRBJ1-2	ASSLQGNPNYGYT
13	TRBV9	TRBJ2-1	ASSPPGTSANEQF
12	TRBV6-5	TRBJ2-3	ASTVQGATDTQY
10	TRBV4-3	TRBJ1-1	ASSQVGGAAF